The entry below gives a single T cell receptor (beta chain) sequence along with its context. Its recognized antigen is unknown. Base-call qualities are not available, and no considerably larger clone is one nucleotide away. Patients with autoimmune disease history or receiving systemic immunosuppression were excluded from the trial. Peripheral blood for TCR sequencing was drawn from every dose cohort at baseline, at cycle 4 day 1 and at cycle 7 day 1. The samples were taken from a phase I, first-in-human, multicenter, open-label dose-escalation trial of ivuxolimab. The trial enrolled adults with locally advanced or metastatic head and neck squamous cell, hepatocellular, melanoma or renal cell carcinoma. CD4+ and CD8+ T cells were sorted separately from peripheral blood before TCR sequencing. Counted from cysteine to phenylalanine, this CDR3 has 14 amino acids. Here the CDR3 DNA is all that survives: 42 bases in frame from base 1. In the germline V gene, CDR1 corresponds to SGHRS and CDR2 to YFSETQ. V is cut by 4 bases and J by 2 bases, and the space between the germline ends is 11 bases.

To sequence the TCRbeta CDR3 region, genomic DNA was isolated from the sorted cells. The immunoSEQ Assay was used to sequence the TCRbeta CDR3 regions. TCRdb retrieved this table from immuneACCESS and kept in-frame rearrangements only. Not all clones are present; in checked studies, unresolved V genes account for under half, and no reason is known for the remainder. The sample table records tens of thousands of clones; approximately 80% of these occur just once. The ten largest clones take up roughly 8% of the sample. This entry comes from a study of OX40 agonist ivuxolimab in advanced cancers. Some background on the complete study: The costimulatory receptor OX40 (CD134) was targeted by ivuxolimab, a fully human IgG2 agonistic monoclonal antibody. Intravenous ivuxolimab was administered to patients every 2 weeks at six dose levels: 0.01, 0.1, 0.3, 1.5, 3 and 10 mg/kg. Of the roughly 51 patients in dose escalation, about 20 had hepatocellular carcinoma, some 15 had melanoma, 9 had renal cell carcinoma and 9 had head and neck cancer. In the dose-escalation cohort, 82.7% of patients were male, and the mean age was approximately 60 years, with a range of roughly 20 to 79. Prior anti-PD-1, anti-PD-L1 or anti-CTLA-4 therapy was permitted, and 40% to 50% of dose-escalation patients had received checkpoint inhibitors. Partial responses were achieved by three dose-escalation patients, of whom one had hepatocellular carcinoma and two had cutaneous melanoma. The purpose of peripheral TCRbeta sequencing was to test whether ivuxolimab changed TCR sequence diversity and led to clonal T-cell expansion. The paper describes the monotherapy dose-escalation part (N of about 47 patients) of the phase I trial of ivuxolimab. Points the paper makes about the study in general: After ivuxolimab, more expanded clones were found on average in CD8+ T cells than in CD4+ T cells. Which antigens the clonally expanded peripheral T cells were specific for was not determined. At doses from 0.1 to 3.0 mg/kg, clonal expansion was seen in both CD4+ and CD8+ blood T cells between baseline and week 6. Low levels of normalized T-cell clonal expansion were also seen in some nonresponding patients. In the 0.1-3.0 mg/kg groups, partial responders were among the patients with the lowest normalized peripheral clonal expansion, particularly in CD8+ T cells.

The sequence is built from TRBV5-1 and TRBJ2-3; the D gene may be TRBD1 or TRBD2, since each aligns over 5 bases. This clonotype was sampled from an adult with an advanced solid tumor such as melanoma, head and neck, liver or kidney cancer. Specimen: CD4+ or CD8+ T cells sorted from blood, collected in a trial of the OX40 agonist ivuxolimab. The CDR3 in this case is CASSPLGATDTQYF. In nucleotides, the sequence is TGCGCCAGCAGCCCCCTCGGGGCCACAGATACGCAGTATTTT.